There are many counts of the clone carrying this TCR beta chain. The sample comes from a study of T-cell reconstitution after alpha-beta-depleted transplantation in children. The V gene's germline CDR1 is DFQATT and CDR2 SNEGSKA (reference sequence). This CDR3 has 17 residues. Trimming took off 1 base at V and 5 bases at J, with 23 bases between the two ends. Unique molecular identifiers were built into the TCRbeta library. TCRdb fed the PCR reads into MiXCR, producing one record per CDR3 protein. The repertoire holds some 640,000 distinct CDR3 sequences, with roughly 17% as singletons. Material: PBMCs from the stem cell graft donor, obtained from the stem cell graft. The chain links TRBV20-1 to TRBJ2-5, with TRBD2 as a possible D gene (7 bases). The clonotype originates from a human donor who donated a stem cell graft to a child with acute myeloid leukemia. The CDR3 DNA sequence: TGCAGTGCTAGAGGTCATTGGGCGGGGGCCCTGGGGGAGACCCAGTACTTC. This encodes CSARGHWAGALGETQYF.